This T cell receptor beta chain came from a study of shared clonotypes between healthy human individuals. V dropped 7 bases and J dropped 1 base, with 7 bases sitting between them. Germline-derived CDR1 and CDR2 are SGHVS and FQNEAQ. This CDR3 has 13 amino acids. All of the donors resided in Nashville, Tennessee, and each was a Caucasian adult. The deep-level immunoSEQ assay was used. In the authors' workflow: With immunoSEQ giving junction-only sequences and no quality scores, filtering differed. Sequencing used immunoSEQ multiplex PCR; TCRdb keeps in-frame clones, though not all of them. That table supplies the V and J calls and clone size; D and trimming were determined from the DNA. The data contain 550,000 to 800,000 clones, 74% of them singletons.

Sequences were obtained from memory CD4+ T cells sorted from blood. The subset: CD45RA-negative fraction. This receptor was obtained from a woman in her 30s in good health. V and J are TRBV7-8 and TRBJ2-2, with D unclear. CDR3 residues: CASTGQNTGELFF. CDR3 bases: TGTGCCAGCACGGGTCAGAACACCGGGGAGCTGTTTTTT.